This T cell receptor beta chain is drawn from a study of T cell changes during pregnancy in multiple sclerosis. Generated by immunoSEQ multiplex PCR, the TCRdb table keeps only in-frame clones and is missing some. The table has 15,000 or so clones, approximately 84% seen once; the top ten hold roughly 10%. V shed 6 bases and J shed 4 bases, with 16 bases lying between them. The germline gives CDR1 SGHRS, CDR2 YFSETQ. The CDR3 has 14 residues. The material sequenced was CD8+ T cells from peripheral blood mononuclear cells, taken in the second trimester of pregnancy. The V gene is TRBV5-1, the J gene TRBJ1-1; no definite D call. The source is a female donor in good health, enrolled as a control in a pregnancy study. This CDR3 reads CASNPGSGGTEAFF. The CDR3 nucleotides read TGCGCCAGCAACCCGGGTTCGGGAGGCACTGAAGCTTTCTTT.